This T cell receptor beta chain emerged from a study of spatial heterogeneity in lung cancer. Study-wide results and caveats: Counts of expanded alpha and beta TCRs within tumors tracked the tumor nonsynonymous mutation count.

One entry per CDR3 protein results from TCRdb running MiXCR on the 5' RACE reads. The data hold roughly 4,000 distinct CDR3 sequences, with approximately 15% observed a single time. By proportion, this clonotype is medium-sized. Its antigen is still unknown. Regarding time point: sample taken at primary tumor resection. The sequenced material consisted of unsorted whole RNA from tumor, nontumor lung or frozen PBMC. The V gene end was trimmed by 4 bases and the J gene end by 2 bases; junction bases not matched to a gene: 7. Germline CDR1 SQVTM, CDR2 ANQGSEA. The CDR3 has 14 amino acids. The sequenced sample was lung tumor tissue, obtained at surgery. This TCR derives from a female donor with early-stage non-small cell lung cancer. This rearrangement joins TRBV29-1 to TRBJ2-5, with 7 bases fitting TRBD2. In nucleotides, the CDR3 is TGCAGCGTTGGGTACGGCGGGGGTCAAGAGACCCAGTACTTC. Translating it yields CSVGYGGGQETQYF. The full variable domain, its missing parts supplied by reference TRBV29-1 and TRBJ2-5, is SAVISQKPSRDICQRGTSLTIQCQVDSQVTMMFWYRQQPGQSLTLIATANQGSEATYESGFVIDKFPISRPNLTFSTLTVSNMSPEDSSIYLCSVGYGGGQETQYFGPGTRLLVL.